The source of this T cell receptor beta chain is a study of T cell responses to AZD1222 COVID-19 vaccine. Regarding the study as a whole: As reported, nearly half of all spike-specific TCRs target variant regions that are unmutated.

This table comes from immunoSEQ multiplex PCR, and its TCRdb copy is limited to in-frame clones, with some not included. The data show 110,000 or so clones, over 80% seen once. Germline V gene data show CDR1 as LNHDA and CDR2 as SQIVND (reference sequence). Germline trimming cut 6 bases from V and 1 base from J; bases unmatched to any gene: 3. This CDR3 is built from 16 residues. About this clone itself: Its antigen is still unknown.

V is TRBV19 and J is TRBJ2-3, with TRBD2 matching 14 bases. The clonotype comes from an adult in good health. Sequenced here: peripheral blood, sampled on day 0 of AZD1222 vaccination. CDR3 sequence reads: CASRPGLAGGTDTQYF. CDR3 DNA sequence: TGTGCCAGTAGACCGGGACTAGCGGGGGGCACAGATACGCAGTATTTT.